A selection of T cell receptor beta chains follows, all from one sample in a study of Graves' ophthalmopathy and Graves' hyperthyroidism. TCRdb re-analysed the multiplex PCR reads in MiXCR, keeping a single row per CDR3 protein. The data contain about 390,000 distinct CDR3 sequences, approximately 15% of them seen just once; the ten biggest clones take up approximately 7%. The sequencing sample was made of peripheral blood. These receptors originate from a woman between 18 and 29 years old with stable Graves' hyperthyroidism. Both conserved end residues are part of each CDR3. Each record gives: clone size, V gene, D gene, J gene, CDR3 protein, CDR3 DNA. D genes are given only for firm matches. The size entry is marked missing in some rows and otherwise reads once, few, many or a size class.

>many|TRBV12-3/TRBV12-4|TRBD1|TRBJ1-5
CASSSGTGRFQPQHF
TGTGCCAGCAGCAGCGGGACAGGGCGTTTTCAGCCCCAGCATTTT
>few|TRBV5-1|NA|TRBJ2-7
CASSLEVLYEQYF
TGCGCCAGCAGCTTGGAGGTCCTTTACGAGCAGTACTTC
>many|TRBV15|NA|TRBJ1-5
CATSREQGLNQPQHF
TGTGCCACCAGCAGAGAACAGGGCCTCAATCAGCCCCAGCATTTT
>many|TRBV6-5|NA|TRBJ2-2
CASSYQRVGAGGELFF
TGTGCCAGCAGTTACCAAAGAGTGGGGGCGGGCGGGGAGCTGTTTTTT
>few|TRBV2|TRBD1|TRBJ1-1
CASSPVGTGMNTEAFF
TGTGCCAGCAGCCCCGTCGGGACAGGGATGAACACTGAAGCTTTCTTT
>NA|TRBV3-1|NA|TRBJ2-5
CASSQEKTHQETQYF
TGTGCCAGCAGCCAAGAGAAGACCCACCAAGAGACCCAGTACTTC
>once|TRBV6-2/TRBV6-3|NA|TRBJ2-2
CASQHWEPPAANTGELFF
TGTGCCAGCCAACACTGGGAGCCTCCCGCCGCGAACACCGGGGAGCTGTTTTTT
>many|TRBV29-1|TRBD2|TRBJ2-7
CSVLSASGGYEQYF
TGCAGCGTTCTAAGTGCTAGCGGGGGGTACGAGCAGTACTTC
>many|TRBV7-3|TRBD1|TRBJ1-2
CASSPTTGEGGYTF
TGTGCCAGCAGCCCGACGACAGGGGAAGGTGGCTACACCTTC
>NA|TRBV28|NA|TRBJ1-2
CASRTTDRLSGYGYTF
TGTGCCAGCAGAACCACCGATCGTCTATCTGGCTATGGCTACACCTTC
>few|TRBV10-3|NA|TRBJ2-2
CAISDPGDAGELFF
TGTGCCATCAGTGACCCCGGGGACGCCGGGGAGCTGTTTTTT
>many|TRBV19|NA|TRBJ1-2
CASSISLTPRYGYTF
TGTGCCAGTAGTATTAGTTTGACGCCGCGGTATGGCTACACCTTC
>many|TRBV12-3/TRBV12-4|TRBD1|TRBJ1-2
CASYTGTGNGYTF
TGTGCCAGTTATACCGGGACAGGGAATGGCTACACCTTC
>many|TRBV6-1|TRBD1|TRBJ2-7
CASSLHGTGTYEQYF
TGTGCCAGCAGCCTTCATGGGACAGGGACCTACGAGCAGTACTTC
>many|TRBV2|TRBD1|TRBJ1-1
CASAQQGLMNTEAFF
TGTGCCAGCGCCCAACAGGGGCTAATGAACACTGAAGCTTTCTTT
>many|TRBV19|NA|TRBJ1-5
CASSSRGPSF
TGTGCCAGTAGTTCCCGGGGCCCTAGCTTT
>many|TRBV20-1|NA|TRBJ1-5
CSASLGLLSNQPQHF
TGCAGTGCTAGCTTGGGATTACTTAGCAATCAGCCCCAGCATTTT
>many|TRBV12-3/TRBV12-4|NA|TRBJ1-2
CASSLFGDSHYGYTF
TGTGCCAGCAGTTTATTCGGCGACAGCCACTATGGCTACACCTTC
>many|TRBV6-1|TRBD1|TRBJ1-3
CASRGDREMGNTIYF
TGTGCCAGCAGGGGGGACAGGGAGATGGGGAACACCATATATTTT
>many|TRBV11-3|NA|TRBJ2-5
CASSLEGGWETQYF
TGTGCCAGCAGCTTAGAGGGAGGCTGGGAGACCCAGTACTTC
>many|TRBV14|TRBD1|TRBJ2-7
CASSRSGQELYEQYF
TGTGCCAGCAGCCGTTCAGGACAGGAACTATACGAGCAGTACTTC
>many|TRBV27|NA|TRBJ2-7
CASRGGLPRSYEQYF
TGTGCCAGCAGAGGAGGACTCCCTCGCTCCTACGAGCAGTACTTC
>many|TRBV29-1|TRBD1|TRBJ1-2
CSVEKGTGGYGYTF
TGCAGCGTTGAAAAGGGGACAGGGGGCTATGGCTACACCTTC
>many|TRBV12-3/TRBV12-4|TRBD1|TRBJ1-5
CASRDRGGDQPQHF
TGTGCCAGCAGGGACAGGGGCGGGGATCAGCCCCAGCATTTT
>many|TRBV11-2|NA|TRBJ2-7
CASSLGRIEQYF
TGTGCCAGCAGCTTAGGGAGGATCGAGCAGTACTTC
>many|TRBV12-5|NA|TRBJ1-2
CASGLVMQGSGYTF
TGTGCTAGTGGTTTGGTAATGCAGGGATCTGGCTACACCTTC
>many|TRBV19|NA|TRBJ1-2
CASSLGLGRGYGYTF
TGTGCCAGTAGTTTGGGCCTCGGCAGGGGTTATGGCTACACCTTC
>many|TRBV29-1|NA|TRBJ1-1
CSVEGEGGGTEAFF
TGCAGCGTTGAAGGTGAAGGGGGAGGCACTGAAGCTTTCTTT
>many|TRBV7-8|NA|TRBJ1-6
CASSLEGQSLGYNSPLHF
TGTGCCAGCAGCTTAGAGGGCCAGTCCCTAGGGTATAATTCACCCCTCCACTTT
>NA|TRBV29-1|NA|TRBJ2-7
CSVEERGGSEQYF
TGCAGCGTTGAAGAAAGGGGTGGGAGCGAGCAGTACTTC
>NA|TRBV12-3/TRBV12-4|TRBD1|TRBJ2-5
CASSLAGSAVQGAQYF
TGTGCCAGCAGTTTAGCCGGGTCGGCCGTACAGGGGGCCCAGTACTTC
>many|TRBV12-3/TRBV12-4|NA|TRBJ2-7
CASSPGTIYEQYF
TGTGCCAGCAGTCCAGGGACCATATACGAGCAGTACTTC
>many|TRBV19|TRBD1|TRBJ1-5
CASRAGTVLNQPQHF
TGTGCCAGTAGAGCCGGGACAGTCCTCAATCAGCCCCAGCATTTT
>many|TRBV18|NA|TRBJ2-7
CASSPTRDGDEQYF
TGTGCCAGCTCACCAACTAGGGACGGGGACGAGCAGTACTTC
>NA|TRBV7-9|NA|TRBJ1-2
CASSLADSVYGYTF
TGTGCCAGCAGCTTAGCGGACAGTGTCTATGGCTACACCTTC
>many|TRBV15|TRBD1|TRBJ1-3
CATSGQGARGNTIYF
TGTGCCACCAGCGGTCAGGGGGCGCGTGGAAACACCATATATTTT
>many|TRBV6-1|NA|TRBJ1-1
CASSEGYSWPENTEAFF
TGTGCCAGCAGTGAGGGTTATTCTTGGCCTGAGAACACTGAAGCTTTCTTT
>many|TRBV18|NA|TRBJ2-7
CASSPPNQYEQYF
TGTGCCAGCTCACCCCCCAATCAGTACGAGCAGTACTTC
>many|TRBV5-1|TRBD1|TRBJ2-7
CASSERTGGGEQYF
TGCGCCAGCAGCGAACGGACAGGGGGCGGGGAGCAGTACTTC
>many|TRBV19|NA|TRBJ1-2
CASKAGQRSNYGYTF
TGTGCCAGCAAAGCCGGACAGAGGTCTAACTATGGCTACACCTTC
>many|TRBV2|TRBD2|TRBJ2-7
CASQNSGGYEQYF
TGTGCCAGCCAGAACAGCGGGGGCTACGAGCAGTACTTC
>NA|TRBV5-1|NA|TRBJ2-7
CASRLTTGEQYF
TGCGCCAGCAGATTGACTACGGGGGAGCAGTACTTC
>many|TRBV4-1|NA|TRBJ1-2
CASSQGRGRAVYGYTF
TGCGCCAGCAGCCAAGGAAGAGGCAGGGCAGTATATGGCTACACCTTC
>many|TRBV6-1|NA|TRBJ1-2
CASGERGVGGYTF
TGTGCCAGCGGTGAAAGAGGGGTGGGAGGCTACACCTTC
>NA|TRBV12-3/TRBV12-4|NA|TRBJ1-1
CASTSKGRYEAFF
TGTGCCAGCACCTCCAAGGGACGGTATGAAGCTTTCTTT
>many|TRBV12-3/TRBV12-4|NA|TRBJ2-4
CASTTLGRKKNIQYF
TGTGCCAGCACCACACTGGGACGGAAGAAAAACATTCAGTACTTC
>many|TRBV12-3/TRBV12-4|NA|TRBJ1-1
CASSLGVGNTEAFF
TGTGCCAGCAGTTTGGGGGTGGGGAACACTGAAGCTTTCTTT
>NA|TRBV11-2|NA|TRBJ2-2
CASSLEGVGGELFF
TGTGCCAGCAGCTTGGAGGGGGTAGGCGGGGAGCTGTTTTTT
>many|TRBV5-1|NA|TRBJ1-1
CATSTGLNTEAFF
TGCGCCACCTCGACAGGCTTGAACACTGAAGCTTTCTTT
>many|TRBV6-1|NA|TRBJ1-1
CASRTIGGKEAFF
TGTGCCAGCAGAACGATAGGAGGTAAGGAAGCTTTCTTT
>many|TRBV6-5|TRBD1|TRBJ1-2
CASSLLTGGYGYTF
TGTGCCAGCAGTCTACTGACAGGGGGCTATGGCTACACCTTC
>many|TRBV19|NA|TRBJ1-5
CASRGATGIDQPQHF
TGTGCCAGTAGAGGAGCTACAGGGATTGATCAGCCCCAGCATTTT
>many|TRBV6-1|NA|TRBJ2-7
CASSLPPGYEQYF
TGTGCCAGCAGTCTCCCACCAGGGTACGAGCAGTACTTC
>many|TRBV28|NA|TRBJ1-2
CASSLVLSTNYGYTF
TGTGCCAGCAGCCTCGTCCTCAGCACAAACTATGGCTACACCTTC
>many|TRBV5-6|TRBD1|TRBJ2-7
CASSSDRLPGYYEQYF
TGTGCCAGCAGCTCGGACAGGCTCCCCGGCTACTACGAGCAGTACTTC
>many|TRBV28|NA|TRBJ1-1
CASSFPGRNTEAFF
TGTGCCAGCAGTTTTCCAGGGAGGAACACTGAAGCTTTCTTT
>many|TRBV6-4|NA|TRBJ2-7
CASSMDSAGGYNGRISYEQYF
TGTGCCAGCAGTATGGACTCAGCCGGGGGCTATAACGGCCGGATCTCCTACGAGCAGTACTTC
>many|TRBV19|TRBD1|TRBJ1-1
CASRRGPGQGDAFF
TGTGCCAGTAGGCGGGGCCCGGGACAGGGTGACGCTTTCTTT
>many|TRBV19|TRBD1|TRBJ1-6
CASSIVEGTGSPLHF
TGTGCCAGTAGTATAGTCGAAGGGACAGGTTCACCCCTCCACTTT
>many|TRBV13|NA|TRBJ1-1
CASSLSQGPTEAFF
TGTGCCAGCAGCTTAAGCCAGGGTCCCACTGAAGCTTTCTTT